This T cell receptor beta chain was identified during a study of blood T cell repertoires in COVID-19. Study in general: Samples taken during acute and convalescent COVID-19 were collected in the United States, Italy and Spain. PBMCs, B-cell-depleted T cells, or T cells provided the cDNA or gDNA that made up the material.

TCRdb keeps only in-frame clones here, not all; method: immunoSEQ multiplex PCR. The sample yields about 140,000 clones, approximately 85% seen once. Trimming stripped 0 bases from V and 7 bases from J, with 10 bases between. CDR1 LGHDT and CDR2 YNNKEL come from the germline V gene (reference sequence). This CDR3 has 13 residues. The source is a man aged 50-59 years with acute or convalescent COVID-19. The rearrangement joins TRBV3-1 (or the pseudogene TRBV3-2) to TRBJ2-7, with D unclear. What was sequenced was peripheral blood. For the CDR3, the DNA is TGTGCCAGCAGCCAAGAGAGTACCCGGGAGCAGTACTTC. Residues: CASSQESTREQYF.